These 7 T cell receptor beta chains came from one sample sequenced in a study of T cells in Graves' hyperthyroidism and ophthalmopathy. Amplified TCR beta CDR3 regions derived from RNA transcripts. The HTBI primer set served for first-round RT-PCR of the TCR CDR3. TCRdb ran MiXCR on the multiplex PCR reads and lists one entry per CDR3 protein. The sample records hundreds of thousands of distinct CDR3 sequences, approximately 25% being singletons. Sequenced: blood. These receptors were obtained from a middle-aged man with Graves' hyperthyroidism.

This clonotype was seen a handful of times. V usage is TRBV5-1 and J usage is TRBJ2-1; TRBD1 aligns across 7 bases. This CDR3 comprises 14 residues. The germline gives CDR1 SGHRS, CDR2 YFSETQ. V shed 0 bases and J 9 bases; nucleotides not matched to a gene: 6. The CDR3 DNA follows: TGCGCCAGCAGCTTGGGTCAGGGGGTCGGTGAGCAGTTCTTC. Translation gives CASSLGQGVGEQFF. Drawing the rest from reference TRBV5-1 and TRBJ2-1, the complete variable domain is KAGVTQTPRYLIKTRGQQVTLSCSPISGHRSVSWYQQTPGQGLQFLFEYFSETQRNKGNFPGRFSGRQFSNSRSEMNVSTLELGDSALYLCASSLGQGVGEQFFGPGTRLTVL.

This clonotype was recorded a few times. V and J are TRBV2 and TRBJ2-4; D is uncertain. V lost 3 bases and J lost 6, with 6 bases in between. In germline, CDR1 is SNHLY, CDR2 FYNNEI. The CDR3 spans 12 residues. For the CDR3, the DNA is TGTGCCAGCAGTGAGGGGTCAAACATTCAGTACTTC. It codes for CASSEGSNIQYF.

This clonotype was detected ten times or more. The chain has TRBV9 and TRBJ2-5; 7 bases match TRBD2. This CDR3 is 16 amino acids long. The germline CDR1 and CDR2 sequences are SGDLS and YYNGEE. V was pared by 4 bases and J by 0 bases, with 9 bases of the junction left unmatched. Here the CDR3 reads CASSTPLASNQETQYF. CDR3 bases: TGTGCCAGCAGCACCCCACTAGCGTCAAACCAAGAGACCCAGTACTTC.

A remark on this clonotype: Germline and junction disagree at one end, which may indicate a read error. The rearrangement joins TRBV28 to TRBJ2-3; D remains ambiguous. Germline lookup yields CDR1 MDHEN and CDR2 SYDVKM. This CDR3 is 13 amino acids long. CDR3 residues: CASSLLDGDTQYF. The CDR3 DNA reads as TGTGCTAGCAGTCTCCTAGACGGAGATACGCAGTATTTT.

This clonotype was seen a handful of times. The gene calls are TRBV29-1 and TRBJ2-3, with D possibly matching TRBD2 (5 bases). V was shortened by 3 bases and J by 1 base, with 8 bases between the two germline ends. Germline V gene sequence: CDR1 SQVTM, CDR2 ANQGSEA. The CDR3 length is 13 residues. The CDR3 DNA follows: TGCAGCGTTGACGGACTGGGCACAGATACGCAGTATTTT. As protein: CSVDGLGTDTQYF.

This clonotype was counted at least ten times. The chain carries TRBV11-2 and TRBJ1-1; D remains ambiguous. CDR1 SGHAT and CDR2 FQNNGV come from the germline V gene. This CDR3 is built from 15 residues. Trimming took off 3 bases at V and 2 bases at J, with 13 bases between the two ends. The CDR3 here is CASSFGDKGNTEAFF. CDR3 bases: TGTGCCAGCAGCTTCGGGGATAAGGGAAACACTGAAGCTTTCTTT.

This clonotype was picked up a small number of times. The chain links TRBV24-1 to TRBJ2-5; D unresolved. V lost 3 bases and J 5 bases, leaving 21 bases between the germline ends. The CDR3 sequence is 17 residues long. Germline V CDR1 and CDR2: KGHDR, SFDVKD. The CDR3 is CATSDATGPLVGETQYF. DNA for the CDR3: TGTGCCACCAGTGATGCCACCGGGCCCCTGGTGGGGGAGACCCAGTACTTC.